These 21 T cell receptor beta chains were sequenced from one sample in a study of T-cell memory formation after mild COVID-19. TCRdb re-analysed the 5' RACE reads in MiXCR, keeping a single row per CDR3 protein. The sample lists some 250,000 distinct CDR3 sequences, more than 15% seen once, with under 25% in the top ten. Sequences were obtained from PBMCs or a T cell subset sorted from them (not recorded which). These receptors came from a man between 18 and 29 years old who had mild COVID-19 (a few samples of this study predate the infection). Cell type and time point are not known.

This clonotype was detected a few times. This chain links TRBV19 with TRBJ2-1; no reliable D call. With 2 bases removed from V and 10 bases from J, the gap between germline ends came to 6 bases. The CDR3 runs 11 residues. The germline V gene encodes CDR1 LNHDA and CDR2 SQIVND (reference sequence). In nucleotides, the CDR3 is TGTGCCAGTAGTATAACGGGCGAGCAGTTCTTC. It translates to CASSITGEQFF.

The rearrangement uses TRBV9 and TRBJ1-5; a weak D match, TRBD1 (6 bases). The germline V gene encodes CDR1 SGDLS and CDR2 YYNGEE. CDR3 length: 15 amino acids. The germline V and J ends were trimmed by 4 bases and 8 bases, with 19 bases remaining between them. DNA for the CDR3: TGTGCCAGCAGCCGAACAGGTTCAGGGGATGAGCCCCAGCATTTT. This sequence encodes CASSRTGSGDEPQHF.

The J gene is TRBJ1-2, the V gene TRBV5-6, with TRBD1 identical over 9 bases. Per germline, CDR1 SGHDT and CDR2 YYEEEE. Trimming took 3 bases from V and 5 from J; bases not matched to a gene: 5. The CDR3 contains 14 residues. CDR3 sequence (DNA): TGTGCCAGCAGCTCCGACAGGGGGTGGTATGGCTACACCTTC. Translation gives CASSSDRGWYGYTF.

The rearrangement joins TRBV7-2 to TRBJ2-3; 8 bases fit TRBD2. J lost 1 base, V lost 4 bases, and 7 bases had no gene match. CDR1 and CDR2 (germline): SGHTA, FQGNSA. This CDR3 is built from 16 residues. CDR3 nucleotide sequence: TGTGCCAGCAGCTCTCCTAGCGGGTTTCGCACAGATACGCAGTATTTT. Translated: CASSSPSGFRTDTQYF.

The V and J genes are TRBV15 and TRBJ2-1; 7 bases match TRBD1. This CDR3 is built from 14 residues. V lost 8 bases to trimming and J lost 7 bases; unmatched junction nucleotides: 11. The germline V gene encodes CDR1 LNHNV and CDR2 YYDKDF (reference sequence). The CDR3 nucleotides are TGTGCCACCTCTTATGGGGACAGCGTGAATGAGCAGTTCTTC. Translated, it gives CATSYGDSVNEQFF.

This clonotype has a handful of counts. The chain employs TRBV4-3 and TRBJ2-2; TRBD1 matches at 7 bases. The CDR3 covers 17 residues. With 0 bases clipped from V and 2 bases from J, the junction kept 6 bases outside the gene matches. Germline loops: CDR1 LGHNA, CDR2 YSLEER. The CDR3 sequence is CASSQDLGTANTGELFF. CDR3 nucleotides: TGCGCCAGCAGCCAAGATTTGGGGACAGCCAACACCGGGGAGCTGTTTTTT.

This clonotype was counted between two and nine times. V is TRBV7-6 and J is TRBJ2-1; 9 nucleotides agree with TRBD1. CDR3 length: 15 residues. The ends lost 4 bases at V and 4 bases at J; junction bases unmatched: 5. Germline CDR1 reads SGHVS; CDR2 reads FNYEAQ. CDR3 loop: CASSSGTGKYNEQFF. In DNA form, the CDR3 reads TGTGCCAGCAGCTCCGGGACAGGGAAGTACAATGAGCAGTTCTTC.

This clonotype was counted only a few times. The rearrangement joins TRBV4-3 to TRBJ2-1; 12 nucleotides match TRBD2. V gave up 3 bases and J gave up 4 bases; unmatched junction bases: 1. This CDR3 has 15 residues. Germline loops: CDR1 LGHNA, CDR2 YSLEER. CDR3 region: CASSHGLAGYNEQFF. The DNA for the CDR3 is TGCGCCAGCAGCCACGGACTAGCGGGGTACAATGAGCAGTTCTTC.

This clonotype was detected a few times. This chain connects TRBV10-3 to TRBJ2-3, with D possibly TRBD1 on 6 matching bases. CDR3 length: 14 amino acids. CDR1 and CDR2 from the germline V gene are ENHRY and SYGVKD. Trimming removed 6 bases at V and 4 bases at J, with 14 bases between. CDR3 bases: TGTGCCATCAGCCATACAGGGCAAGCAGATACGCAGTATTTT. Its translation: CAISHTGQADTQYF.

This clonotype was counted at least ten times. Written as DNA, the CDR3 is TGTGCCAGCAGCCTGAGGGACAGGCCAATATCTGGCTACACCTTC. Its protein product is CASSLRDRPISGYTF. This chain uses TRBV5-8 with TRBJ1-2; 8 nucleotides line up with TRBD1. The CDR3 is 15 amino acids. After removal of 4 bases from V and 7 bases from J, the junction contained 12 bases not matched to a gene. Germline V lookup: CDR1 SGHTS, CDR2 YDEGEE.

This chain joins TRBV7-2 and TRBJ2-1, with D perhaps matching TRBD1 (5 bases). The CDR3 loop spans 13 amino acids. CDR1 and CDR2 (germline): SGHTA, FQGNSA. V lost 1 base, J lost 6 bases, and 7 bases lay in between. The CDR3 sequence is CASSLVGVNEQFF. The CDR3 bases are TGTGCCAGCAGCTTAGTAGGGGTCAATGAGCAGTTCTTC.

This clonotype was seen repeatedly, ten times or more. The rearrangement links TRBV7-2 to TRBJ1-4, with D hard to call. Trimming left V 5 bases short and J 0 bases short, with 13 bases between. Germline V lookup: CDR1 SGHTA, CDR2 FQGNSA. This CDR3 has 16 amino acids. The chain's CDR3 is CASSPRPYATNEKLFF. The DNA of the CDR3 is TGTGCCAGCAGCCCCCGGCCGTACGCAACTAATGAAAAACTGTTTTTT. Looking up the rest from reference TRBV7-2 and TRBJ1-4 gives the full variable domain: GAGVSQSPSNKVTEKGKDVELRCDPISGHTALYWYRQSLGQGLEFLIYFQGNSAPDKSGLPSDRFSAERTGGSVSTLTIQRTQQEDSAVYLCASSPRPYATNEKLFFGSGTQLSVL.

This clonotype was found a few times. The chain uses TRBV29-1 and TRBJ2-1; 10 nucleotides match TRBD2. The J segment lost 9 bases and the V segment lost 2 bases, leaving 13 bases of the junction unmatched. CDR1 and CDR2 from the germline V gene are SQVTM and ANQGSEA. This CDR3 has 16 residues. CDR3 nucleotide sequence: TGCAGCGTTGAATTGAGAGCGGGGGGGCCTCCCACTGAGCAGTTCTTC. Residues: CSVELRAGGPPTEQFF.

V is TRBV12-3 or TRBV12-4 and J is TRBJ1-1; D unclear. This CDR3 is built from 13 residues. The germline V and J ends were trimmed by 6 bases and 1 base, with 9 bases remaining between them. CDR3 region: CASRGTENTEAFF. CDR3 sequence (DNA): TGTGCCAGCAGAGGTACAGAGAACACTGAAGCTTTCTTT.

This clonotype was recorded many times. V usage is TRBV20-1 and J usage is TRBJ1-5; D remains unclear. The CDR3 length is 14 residues. CDR1 and CDR2 from the germline V gene are DFQATT and SNEGSKA (reference sequence). Trimming shortened V by 0 bases and J by 5 bases, and 11 bases separated the two germline ends. The CDR3 region has the DNA TGCAGTGCTAGAGATCCATCGGGCCATCAGCCCCAGCATTTT. This codes for CSARDPSGHQPQHF.

This clonotype came up a few times. The V call is TRBV28, the J call TRBJ2-3; D call uncertain. This CDR3 comprises 15 residues. Germline CDR1 and CDR2: MDHEN and SYDVKM. The V and J ends lost 1 base and 2 bases respectively, with 10 bases between them. The CDR3 region is CASSLLVKYTDTQYF. DNA for the CDR3: TGTGCCAGCAGTTTATTGGTCAAATACACAGATACGCAGTATTTT.

Turning to this clonotype: The germline gene is not matched at one end of the junction; a read error may be the cause. The rearrangement links TRBV5-1 to TRBJ1-1, with D possibly matching TRBD1 (6 bases). The CDR3 has 13 amino acids. Germline V lookup: CDR1 SGHRS, CDR2 YFSETQ. In nucleotides, the CDR3 is TGCGCCAGCAAAATTCGGAGGGACACTGAGGCTTTCTTT. Amino acids: CASKIRRDTEAFF.

The chain carries TRBV6-5 and TRBJ2-3, with D unresolved. The CDR3 is 16 residues long. Germline CDR1 and CDR2: MNHEY and SVGAGI. V lost 6 bases to trimming and J lost 0 bases, with 16 bases between them. The CDR3 protein is CASRKLSGVSTDTQYF. CDR3 DNA sequence: TGTGCCAGCAGAAAACTTAGTGGGGTCAGCACAGATACGCAGTATTTT.

This chain connects TRBV30 to TRBJ2-3; TRBD2 matches 8 bases. CDR3 length: 14 residues. V lost 3 bases, J lost 3 bases, and 5 bases stayed unmatched. CDR1 and CDR2 (germline): GTSNPN, SVGIG (reference sequence). CDR3 sequence (DNA): TGTGCCTGGAGGTTCGGGGGGGTTACAGATACGCAGTATTTT. Protein sequence: CAWRFGGVTDTQYF.

V usage is TRBV29-1 and J usage is TRBJ2-2; 8 bases align to TRBD2. Germline V gene lookup returns CDR1 SQVTM and CDR2 ANQGSEA. This CDR3 has 14 amino acids. With V trimmed by 7 bases and J by 6 bases, 10 bases remained unmatched. The CDR3 loop is CSAYSGASSGELFF. The CDR3 DNA is TGCAGCGCCTATAGCGGGGCGAGCTCCGGGGAGCTGTTTTTT.

The rearrangement links TRBV5-1 to TRBJ1-6, with 8 bases fitting TRBD1. The germline V gene has CDR1 SGHRS and CDR2 YFSETQ. The CDR3 totals 16 residues. Trimming cost V 4 bases and J 5 bases; bases outside gene matches: 8. The CDR3 reads CASSIGQGTNNSPLHF. The CDR3 DNA reads TGCGCCAGCAGCATCGGACAGGGCACCAATAATTCACCCCTCCACTTT.